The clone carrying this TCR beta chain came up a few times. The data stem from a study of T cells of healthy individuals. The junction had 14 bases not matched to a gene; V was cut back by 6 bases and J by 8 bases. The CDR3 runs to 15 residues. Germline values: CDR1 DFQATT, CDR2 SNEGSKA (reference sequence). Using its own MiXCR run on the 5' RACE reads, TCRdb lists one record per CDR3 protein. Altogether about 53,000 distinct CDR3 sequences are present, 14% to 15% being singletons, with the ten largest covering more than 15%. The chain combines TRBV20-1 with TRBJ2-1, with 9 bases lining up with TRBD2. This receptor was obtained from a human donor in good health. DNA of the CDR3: TGCAGTGCCCTAGATGTAAGCGGGAGGTGGCATGAGCAGTTCTTC. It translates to CSALDVSGRWHEQFF.